Each of the 9 T cell receptor beta chains below was sequenced from the same sample in a study of blood T cell repertoires in COVID-19. Profiled with immunoSEQ multiplex PCR; TCRdb holds only in-frame clones, not every one. The profile shows nearly 400,000 clones, roughly nine tenths of them singletons. Sequencing was performed on PBMCs or T cells enriched from blood (not recorded which). The receptors stem from a woman under 40 who had recovered from COVID-19.

V gene TRBV19 combines with J gene TRBJ2-7; the D gene is possibly TRBD2 (7 bases). Trimming removed 8 bases from V and 0 bases from J, with 17 bases in between. This CDR3 is built from 15 residues. Looked up from germline, CDR1 is LNHDA and CDR2 is SQIVND (reference sequence). CDR3 amino acids: CASGDPGGPSYEQYF. CDR3 nucleotide sequence: TGTGCCAGTGGGGACCCCGGGGGGCCCTCCTACGAGCAGTACTTC.

The V and J genes are TRBV5-1 and TRBJ1-1; unclear D gene. The germline V and J ends were trimmed by 4 bases and 1 base, with 8 bases remaining between them. The CDR3 length is 13 residues. Germline lookup yields CDR1 SGHRS and CDR2 YFSETQ. The CDR3 nucleotides are TGCGCCAGCAGCCGGCGGGGGAACACTGAAGCTTTCTTT. Amino acid sequence: CASSRRGNTEAFF.

The J gene is TRBJ1-2, the V gene TRBV9, with 9 positions matching TRBD1. V trimming: 0 bases; J trimming: 2 bases; junction bases outside the gene matches: 2. CDR1 and CDR2 (germline): SGDLS, YYNGEE. This CDR3 contains 15 residues. The CDR3 reads CASSVEGQGNYGYTF. CDR3 coding DNA: TGTGCCAGCAGCGTAGAGGGACAGGGCAACTATGGCTACACCTTC.

This chain links TRBV30 with TRBJ2-1; no reliable D call. The germline CDR1 and CDR2 sequences are GTSNPN and SVGIG (reference sequence). The CDR3 is made up of 11 amino acids. V was clipped by 0 bases and J by 9 bases, with 6 bases between them. The CDR3 DNA follows: TGTGCCTGGAGTGTACTTCCTGAGCAGTTCTTC. Its translation is CAWSVLPEQFF.

The rearrangement uses TRBV5-6 and TRBJ1-1; perhaps TRBD1 as D (5 bases). Trimming took 4 bases from V and 7 from J, leaving 17 bases between them. This CDR3 contains 14 residues. CDR1 is SGHDT, CDR2 YYEEEE, per germline. For the CDR3, the DNA is TGTGCCAGCAGCCCCGGGGGAGGGGCGATTGAAGCTTTCTTT. It yields the protein CASSPGGGAIEAFF. Together with reference TRBV5-6 and TRBJ1-1, the CDR3 gives the full variable domain: DAGVTQSPTHLIKTRGQQVTLRCSPKSGHDTVSWYQQALGQGPQFIFQYYEEEERQRGNFPDRFSGHQFPNYSSELNVNALLLGDSALYLCASSPGGGAIEAFFGQGTRLTVV.

This clone was counted once. The chain employs TRBV6-5 and TRBJ2-7; 8 bases map to TRBD2. This CDR3 contains 14 residues. J lost 4 bases, V lost 6 bases, and 8 bases had no gene match. CDR1 and CDR2 (germline): MNHEY, SVGAGI. The CDR3 sequence is CASRAPGLVYEQYF. CDR3 nucleotides: TGTGCCAGCAGAGCTCCGGGACTAGTGTACGAGCAGTACTTC.

The genes are TRBV7-6 and TRBJ2-2, with TRBD1 matching over 7 bases. This CDR3 spans 17 amino acids. In germline, CDR1 is SGHVS, CDR2 FNYEAQ. J was trimmed by 0 bases and V by 6 bases; bases with no gene match: 10. The CDR3 DNA is TGTGCCAGCAGAACCGGGACAGCTTTCGCGAACACCGGGGAGCTGTTTTTT. Translating it yields CASRTGTAFANTGELFF.

The V gene is TRBV15, the J gene TRBJ1-1; D not resolved. V lost 0 bases, J lost 7 bases, and 9 bases lay in between. Germline CDR1 is LNHNV and CDR2 is YYDKDF (reference sequence). The CDR3 spans 13 residues. The chain's CDR3 is CATSRDYESEAFF. CDR3 sequence (DNA): TGTGCCACCAGCAGAGATTATGAGAGTGAAGCTTTCTTT.

The CDR3 loop is CASSVELANNEQFF. DNA of the CDR3: TGTGCCAGCAGCGTAGAACTAGCTAACAATGAGCAGTTCTTC. The chain couples TRBV9 to TRBJ2-1; perhaps TRBD2 as D (6 bases). The length of the CDR3 is 14 residues. V shed 0 bases and J shed 5 bases, with 9 bases lying between them. Per germline, CDR1 SGDLS and CDR2 YYNGEE.